This entry concerns a single TCR beta chain. This clonotype came up many times. The antigen this receptor binds is unknown. Base qualities are not provided; no much larger clone lies one nucleotide away. cDNA synthesis used template-switch 5'RACE with a primer carrying a 10-nucleotide random unique molecular identifier tagging each TCR transcript. Each sequencing run produced over 200 million TCR-beta sequences covering 15-18 subjects. The RNeasy kit was used to extract total RNA. The KAPA Real-time Library Amplification kit was used to amplify TCR-beta VDJ regions with primers for the TCR constant region and the 5'RACE anchor. Sample indexes and Illumina adaptors were added in a first PCR, and a second PCR then increased library yield. After Ampure bead purification, the roughly 650 bp TCR product was size-selected on a 2% E-gel SizeSelection system. Before pooling, library quality was checked on a Bioanalyzer, concentration was measured with Qubit, and libraries were quantified with the Kapa Library Quantification kit. Libraries were sequenced paired-end 2 x 150 bp on an Illumina HiSeq 2500. To increase sequence diversity, roughly 25-31% phiX was spiked into each library pool. Concerning the study's data processing: Quality-filtered reads were processed with the UMI-based MiGEC pipeline, which removed over 80% of raw TCR sequences during error correction. VDJ genes were aligned to IMGT germline references, and each clonotype was defined by a unique CDR3 amino acid sequence together with V-J genes. VDJtools evaluated clonal expansion, Shannon diversity and CDR3 relatedness (CalcPairwiseDistances, ClusterSamples); CLCbio workbench built phylogenetic trees. A clone was classed as expanded if it had 8 or more unique UMIs, a cutoff based on coefficient-of-variation modelling across technical triplicates. The public sequencing data were trimmed at Q25 with fastp and processed into clonotypes with MiXCR by TCRdb, which kept only in-frame beta chains. Each entry merges the rows of one CDR3 protein and shows their most common DNA and genes. V and J calls and clone size were set by TCRdb, not the authors. This sample comprises 46,000 or so distinct CDR3 sequences, 4.5% of them detected only once. The ten largest clones capture 5.5% to 6.5% of the sample.

The CDR3 holds 15 amino acids from the cysteine to the phenylalanine. Only the CDR3 portion is preserved as DNA: 45 bases, with reading frame beginning at the first base. Unmatched junction bases come to 10, with V trimmed by 2 bases and J by 7 bases. Taken from the germline V gene (reference sequence), the CDR1 and CDR2 loops are DFQATT and SNEGSKA. The data were obtained in a study of neurological immune-mediated disorders (dated by TCRdb to the late 2010s). For the wider study: Among the approximately 35 multiple sclerosis patients, relapsing-remitting MS accounted for around 31 and secondary progressive MS accounted for 3. Peripheral blood TCR-beta repertoires from HTLV-I-associated myelopathy (HAM/TSP) patients, multiple sclerosis patients and healthy controls were compared by UMI-based sequencing. Of the 68 subjects in the cohort, about 15 were HAM/TSP patients, about 34 were multiple sclerosis patients, and approximately 20 were healthy controls. The 106 TCR-beta libraries included longitudinal samples, technical triplicates and paired sorted CD4+ and CD8+ T-cell subsets alongside PBMC samples.

Libraries from unsorted PBMCs were made from 2 million PBMCs kept in RNAlater at -80 degrees C until RNA extraction. The multiple sclerosis patients were enrolled in a US clinical protocol that evaluated disease progression with magnetic resonance imaging. Peripheral blood was subjected to Ficoll-Hypaque density gradient centrifugation to isolate PBMCs, which were then cryopreserved in liquid nitrogen. Results and caveats for the whole study, not just this receptor: TCR clonal expansion was highest in HAM/TSP patients and lowest in MS patients, with MS patients falling below even healthy controls. In phylogenetic analysis, the repertoires of 18 of 34 MS patients grouped into a cluster of related CDR3 sequences, which suggests a possible signature at the repertoire level. No identical CDR3 amino acid sequences were found to be shared among expanded clones across subjects, suggesting that TCR-beta repertoires were private in all groups. The MS cluster was not associated with any clinical or MRI features, and the authors stated that larger cohorts are needed.

Sequencing was done on a sample of PBMCs. This sequence uses TRBV20-1 and TRBJ2-1; 8 bases in the junction line up with TRBD1. This receptor was identified in a woman aged 60-75 years with multiple sclerosis. The CDR3 region reads CSARSHGQGTNEQFF. The nucleotide sequence reads as follows: TGCAGTGCTAGATCCCACGGACAGGGAACAAATGAGCAGTTCTTC.